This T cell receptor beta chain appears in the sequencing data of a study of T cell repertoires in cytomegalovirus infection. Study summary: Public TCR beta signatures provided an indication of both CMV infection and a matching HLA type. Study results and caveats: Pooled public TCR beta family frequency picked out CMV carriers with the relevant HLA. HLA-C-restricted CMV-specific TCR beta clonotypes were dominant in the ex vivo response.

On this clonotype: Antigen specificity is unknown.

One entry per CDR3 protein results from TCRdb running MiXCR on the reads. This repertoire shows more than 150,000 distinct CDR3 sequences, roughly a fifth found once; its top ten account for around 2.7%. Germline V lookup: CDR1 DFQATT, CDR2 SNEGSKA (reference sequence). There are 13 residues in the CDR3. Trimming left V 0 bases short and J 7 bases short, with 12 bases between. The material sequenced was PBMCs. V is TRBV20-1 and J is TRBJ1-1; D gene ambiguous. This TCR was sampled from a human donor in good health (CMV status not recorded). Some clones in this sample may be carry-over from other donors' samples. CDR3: CSARDRQTGEAFF. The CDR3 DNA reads TGCAGTGCTAGAGATCGCCAGACGGGTGAAGCTTTCTTT.